This TCR gamma chain was identified in a study of gamma delta lymphoproliferative disorders and STAT genes. Genomic DNA from isolated PBMCs served as the sequencing template. With V trimmed by 11 bases and J by 4 bases, 11 bases remained unmatched. The CDR3 totals 14 residues. TCRdb fed the multiplex PCR reads into CATT to redo clone calling. The data contain some 4,300 gamma-chain clones, about 7% of them singletons. By share, this clone counts as medium-sized. Sequenced sample: blood. The chain recombines TRGV10 with TRGJP1. TCRdb does not report a J gene; here it was assigned by matching the DNA to germline references. TRGV10 is an open reading frame, and its role is uncertain. The TCR was taken from a human donor in good health. For the CDR3, the DNA is TGTGCTGCGAGCTCCCCACGCACTGGTTGGTTCAAGATATTT. This encodes CAASSPRTGWFKIF.